This T cell receptor (beta chain) was identified in a study of cytomegalovirus exposure and HLA in healthy donors. Study conclusions and caveats: Researchers counted 164 TCR beta chains as cytomegalovirus-associated. Trimming of TCR beta V- and J-genes showed a link, identified in a later analysis, to a missense DCLRE1C variant.

It was with 60 Vbeta and 13 Jbeta primers that the PCR ran. The repertoire was sequenced with immunoSEQ multiplex PCR; TCRdb's copy has only in-frame clones and lacks some. The data show under 110,000 clones, roughly 74% seen once. The CDR3 length is 16 residues. The germline V gene encodes CDR1 MGHRA and CDR2 YSYEKL. Trimming took off 4 bases at V and 8 bases at J, with 21 bases between the two ends. This clone came up a few times. The antigen remains undetermined. These donors, healthy bone marrow donors, were studied. Sequenced input: PBMCs. This sequence joins TRBV4-1 and TRBJ2-1; D is unclear. The clonotype was recovered from a man aged 35 to 55 in good health and CMV-seronegative. The CDR3 nucleotides are TGCGCCAGCAGCCCCCCGCGGTCCTCCGCAATTGATGAGCAGTTCTTC. Its translation: CASSPPRSSAIDEQFF.